The rows below give T cell receptor beta chains drawn from one sample of a study of cytomegalovirus exposure and HLA in healthy donors. Generated by immunoSEQ multiplex PCR, the TCRdb table keeps only in-frame clones and is missing some. The sample has more than 85,000 clones; around 10% are singletons. Source material: PBMCs. Receptor source: a man over 45 in good health and CMV-seropositive. The CDR3 runs from the conserved cysteine through the conserved F or W. A D gene is named only where the DNA matches it firmly. Not every row has a clone size; where given, it reads once, few, many or a size class.

J gene,V gene,D gene,clone size,CDR3 DNA,CDR3 protein
TRBJ2-7,TRBV14,-,few,TGTGCCAGCAGCCAAAGCCCCTACGAGCAGTACTTC,CASSQSPYEQYF
TRBJ2-1,TRBV5-1,TRBD2,few,TGCGCCAGCAAGAATTTAGGGACTACCCCTTTAGGCAATGAGCAGTTCTTC,CASKNLGTTPLGNEQFF
TRBJ1-1,TRBV5-6,TRBD1,many,TGTGCCAGCAGCTTTTACGGCCAGGGGGCCAACACTGAAGCTTTCTTT,CASSFYGQGANTEAFF
TRBJ1-1,TRBV7-8,-,-,TGTGCCAGCAGCTTGTACGGGGAGACGAACACTGAAGCTTTCTTT,CASSLYGETNTEAFF
TRBJ2-5,TRBV10-2,-,-,TGCGCCAGCAGTTCAGCGGCAATACAAGAGACCCAGTACTTC,CASSSAAIQETQYF
TRBJ1-5,TRBV23-1,-,-,TGCGCCAGCAGTCAATGTTCCCCAGGGATTCGGCAGCCCCAGCATTTT,CASSQCSPGIRQPQHF
TRBJ2-2,TRBV4-3,TRBD2,-,TGCGCCAGCAGCCAGCGGGAGGGAACCACCGGGGAGCTGTTTTTT,CASSQREGTTGELFF
TRBJ1-1,TRBV30,-,few,TGTGCCTGGAGTGTAGAGAGGTTAGCCACTGAAGCTTTCTTT,CAWSVERLATEAFF
TRBJ1-4,TRBV19,-,few,TGTGCCAGTAGTACGAACTCAGCCGGGGATGAAAAACTGTTTTTT,CASSTNSAGDEKLFF
TRBJ1-2,TRBV28,-,few,TGTGCCAGCAGCCTATTAGCTAACTATGGCTACACCTTC,CASSLLANYGYTF
TRBJ2-3,TRBV7-8,TRBD1,-,TGTGCCAGCAGCACCTTGACAGGGGTGACAGATACGCAGTATTTT,CASSTLTGVTDTQYF
TRBJ2-1,TRBV4-3,TRBD2,-,TGCGCCAGCAGCCAAGGACCTAGCGGCTTAAACAATGAGCAGTTCTTC,CASSQGPSGLNNEQFF
TRBJ1-1,TRBV5-1,-,-,TGCGCCAGCAGCTTGCCGGGGGACACTGAAGCTTTCTTT,CASSLPGDTEAFF
TRBJ2-7,TRBV6-6,-,-,TGTGCCAGCAGTTACTCTGGCGGGGTAGGGCGCGAGCAGTACTTC,CASSYSGGVGREQYF
TRBJ2-1,TRBV9,TRBD2,few,TGTGCCAGCAGCGCGGGACTAGCGCCCCACAATGAGCAGTTCTTC,CASSAGLAPHNEQFF
TRBJ1-1,TRBV19,TRBD1,few,TGTGCCAGTAACGGACAGGGAACTCTGAACACTGAAGCTTTCTTT,CASNGQGTLNTEAFF
TRBJ1-1,TRBV5-1,TRBD1,few,TGCGCCAGCAGCAAAGAGACAGGGCCCAAAGGCACTGAAGCTTTCTTT,CASSKETGPKGTEAFF
TRBJ1-3,TRBV5-6,-,-,TGTGCCAGCAGCTTTTTCTTTCGGGTTCATACGGGAAACACCATATATTTT,CASSFFFRVHTGNTIYF
TRBJ2-7,TRBV9,-,-,TGTGCCAGCAGCGTAGGACAGCGCTCCTACGAGCAGTACTTC,CASSVGQRSYEQYF
TRBJ1-4,TRBV16,TRBD1,few,TGTGCCAGCAGCCTTAACAGGGGAAATGAAAAACTGTTTTTT,CASSLNRGNEKLFF
TRBJ2-2,TRBV5-6,-,few,TGTGCCAGCAGCTTCCCCAGGGGAGCCGGGGAGCTGTTTTTT,CASSFPRGAGELFF
TRBJ1-3,TRBV25-1,TRBD1,-,TGTGCCAGCAGCCCTGGGGGGGACAGGGGTAAGGATGGATACACCATATATTTT,CASSPGGDRGKDGYTIYF
TRBJ2-3,TRBV7-2,-,few,TGTGCCAGCAGCTTAGGAGCTCTTGACACAGATACGCAGTATTTT,CASSLGALDTDTQYF
TRBJ2-7,TRBV5-1,-,few,TGCGCCAGCAGCCTAGAATATGCCGAGCAGTACTTC,CASSLEYAEQYF
TRBJ1-6,TRBV7-6,TRBD1,few,TGTGCCAGCAGCGTAACCGGGACAGATAATTCACCCCTCCACTTT,CASSVTGTDNSPLHF
TRBJ2-7,TRBV28,TRBD2,-,TGTGCCAGCTGCGCGGGGGGCTACGAGCAGTACTTC,CASCAGGYEQYF
TRBJ1-5,TRBV2,-,many,TGTGCCAGCAGTTCACGGGGCCCTACAGGGTATCAGCCCCAGCATTTT,CASSSRGPTGYQPQHF
TRBJ2-5,TRBV11-1,TRBD2,few,TGTGCCAGCAGCTCTATACTAGCGGGGAAAGAGACCCAGTACTTC,CASSSILAGKETQYF
TRBJ1-1,TRBV7-9,TRBD1,many,TGTGCCAGCAGTACTTGGGACAGTGTGAACACTGAAGCTTTCTTT,CASSTWDSVNTEAFF
TRBJ2-5,TRBV18,TRBD1,few,TGTGCCAGCTCACCTCGACAGGGCTTCCAAGAGACCCAGTACTTC,CASSPRQGFQETQYF
TRBJ1-1,TRBV27,-,-,TGTGCCAGCAGGAACTCGATAACCACTGAAGCTTTCTTT,CASRNSITTEAFF
TRBJ2-5,TRBV5-1,TRBD2,few,TGCGCCAGCAGCTTCGAGGGAGGGCCAGTAGAGACCCAGTACTTC,CASSFEGGPVETQYF
TRBJ2-3,TRBV4-2,TRBD1,few,TGTGCCAGCAGCCGGGAAGGGACAGGGCCAGATACGCAGTATTTT,CASSREGTGPDTQYF
TRBJ2-1,TRBV5-1,TRBD1,few,TGCGCCAGCAGCTTGGTGGACAGGGATCGGCAGTTCTTC,CASSLVDRDRQFF
TRBJ2-7,TRBV5-1,-,few,TGCGCCAGCAGCTTGGACAGGGCGACCTACGAGCAGTACTTC,CASSLDRATYEQYF
TRBJ2-7,TRBV5-6,TRBD2,-,TGTGCCAGCAGCCAGACTAGCGGGGTGGGAAAGCAGTACTTC,CASSQTSGVGKQYF
TRBJ1-3,TRBV27,TRBD1,many,TGTGCCAGCAGTCCGGGGACAGGGAAGAACACCATATATTTT,CASSPGTGKNTIYF
TRBJ2-3,TRBV9,-,many,TGTGCCAGCAGCGTAGGGAGAGGTCCCACAGATACGCAGTATTTT,CASSVGRGPTDTQYF
TRBJ2-2,TRBV5-6,TRBD2,few,TGTGCCAGCAGCCGTGGACTAGCGGATATGAACACCGGGGAGCTGTTTTTT,CASSRGLADMNTGELFF
TRBJ2-1,TRBV5-1,TRBD2,few,TGCGCCAGCAGCCCTAGCGGGAGCCACTACAATGAGCAGTTCTTC,CASSPSGSHYNEQFF
TRBJ2-7,TRBV6-1,TRBD2,-,TGTGCCAGCACTGCCGGACTAGCGGGAGGGCCCGGCCTCTTC,CASTAGLAGGPGLF
TRBJ2-7,TRBV5-4,TRBD2,-,TGTGCCAGCAGCTTAGCGGGAGGCCGCTACGAGCAGTACTTC,CASSLAGGRYEQYF
TRBJ2-7,TRBV6-5,TRBD1,-,TGTGCCAGCAGTTACTCCGGGACAGGCTCCTACGAGCAGTACTTC,CASSYSGTGSYEQYF
TRBJ2-1,TRBV5-6,TRBD2,few,TGTGCCAGCAGCGAGACGGGACTAGCGGGGAGCAATGAGCAGTTCTTC,CASSETGLAGSNEQFF
TRBJ1-2,TRBV27,-,-,TGTGCCAGCAGTTCCCCGGGTGATAACTATGGCTACACCTTC,CASSSPGDNYGYTF
TRBJ2-7,TRBV27,TRBD2,-,TGTGCCAGCAGCAAGCGGGAGGGCCTCAACGAGCAGTACTTC,CASSKREGLNEQYF
TRBJ2-6,TRBV6-1,-,-,TGTGCCAGCACCCTAGGCTCATCTGGGGCCAACGTCCTGACTTTC,CASTLGSSGANVLTF
TRBJ2-7,TRBV29-1,TRBD2,few,TGCAGCGTTGTCCTAGCGGGAGGTCCCGGCGTGTACTTC,CSVVLAGGPGVYF
TRBJ2-5,TRBV15,-,few,TGTGCCACCAGCAGAGCCACAGCCCCCCAAGAGACCCAGTACTTC,CATSRATAPQETQYF
TRBJ1-2,TRBV2,TRBD1,-,TGTGCCAGCAGTGAGGGCAGGGGGCGAGGGGAAGATGGCTACACCTTC,CASSEGRGRGEDGYTF
TRBJ1-5,TRBV28,TRBD1,-,TGTGCCAGCAGAGCCTACAGGGGTAGCAATCAGCCCCAGCATTTT,CASRAYRGSNQPQHF
TRBJ2-5,TRBV4-3,TRBD1,few,TGCGCCAGCAGCCAAGATAACAGGGGGCGAGGGGAGACCCAGTACTTC,CASSQDNRGRGETQYF
TRBJ2-5,TRBV6-5,-,-,TGTGCCAGCAGTTTGATCACGGGTGACGAGACCCAGTACTTC,CASSLITGDETQYF
TRBJ1-6,TRBV18,-,-,TGTGCCAGCTCACCGGCGGCGGATAATTCACCCCTCCACTTT,CASSPAADNSPLHF